These T cell receptor beta chains were read from a single sample in a study of T cells after yellow fever vaccination. MiXCR, run by TCRdb on the 5' RACE reads, gives a single entry per CDR3 protein. The sample holds a few hundred thousand distinct CDR3 sequences, 15% to 20% seen once. The source was PBMCs, collected 15 days after the yellow fever booster vaccination. Receptor source: a man aged 30 to 45 who received the YFV17D yellow fever vaccine. Both conserved end residues are part of each CDR3. Each record gives: D gene, V gene, clone size, J gene, CDR3 DNA, CDR3 protein. A D gene is named only where the DNA matches it firmly. Clone size is stated in some rows and not others, as once, few, many or a class when expanded.

D gene: TRBD1
V gene: TRBV4-1
clone size: few
J gene: TRBJ1-4
CDR3 DNA: TGCGCCAGCAGCCAAGGGGACAGGGACAATGAAAAACTGTTTTTT
CDR3 protein: CASSQGDRDNEKLFF

D gene: TRBD2
V gene: TRBV11-2
clone size: few
J gene: TRBJ2-1
CDR3 DNA: TGTGCCAGCTTGGGACTAAAGGCACACGATGAGCAGTTCTTC
CDR3 protein: CASLGLKAHDEQFF

D gene: -
V gene: TRBV9
clone size: few
J gene: TRBJ1-1
CDR3 DNA: TGTGCCAGCAGCGCCCGGACTCAAAACACTGAAGCTTTCTTT
CDR3 protein: CASSARTQNTEAFF

D gene: -
V gene: TRBV7-2
clone size: few
J gene: TRBJ1-1
CDR3 DNA: TGTGCCAGCAGCTCTCCCAAGACAGTCATGAACACTGAAGCTTTCTTT
CDR3 protein: CASSSPKTVMNTEAFF

D gene: -
V gene: TRBV5-1
clone size: few
J gene: TRBJ1-1
CDR3 DNA: TGCGCCAGCACTTCGGGGCCAAACACTGAAGCTTTCTTT
CDR3 protein: CASTSGPNTEAFF

D gene: -
V gene: TRBV5-1
clone size: -
J gene: TRBJ2-7
CDR3 DNA: TGCGCCAGCAGCTTGGTGACCACCGGGGCATCCGAGCAGTACTTC
CDR3 protein: CASSLVTTGASEQYF

D gene: TRBD1
V gene: TRBV5-1
clone size: -
J gene: TRBJ2-3
CDR3 DNA: TGCGCCAGCACCGTAACAGGGGGCGAAGATACGCAGTATTTT
CDR3 protein: CASTVTGGEDTQYF

D gene: TRBD2
V gene: TRBV4-3
clone size: -
J gene: TRBJ2-1
CDR3 DNA: TGCGCCAGCAGCCAAGATAAATATACTAGCGGGTACAATGAGCAGTTCTTC
CDR3 protein: CASSQDKYTSGYNEQFF

D gene: -
V gene: TRBV5-6
clone size: -
J gene: TRBJ2-7
CDR3 DNA: TGTGCCAGCAGCTTGTTAGCTGAGAGGGAGCAGTACTTC
CDR3 protein: CASSLLAEREQYF

D gene: -
V gene: TRBV27
clone size: few
J gene: TRBJ2-2
CDR3 DNA: TGTGCCAGCAGTTTATCGAACACCATATCGAACACCGGGGAGCTGTTTTTT
CDR3 protein: CASSLSNTISNTGELFF

D gene: -
V gene: TRBV29-1
clone size: -
J gene: TRBJ2-1
CDR3 DNA: TGCAGCGTTGAATCTGGGTCAGAGCAGTTCTTC
CDR3 protein: CSVESGSEQFF

D gene: -
V gene: TRBV5-5
clone size: -
J gene: TRBJ2-5
CDR3 DNA: TGTGCCAGCAGCCACCGGGACTCCAGAGAGACCCAGTACTTC
CDR3 protein: CASSHRDSRETQYF

D gene: TRBD1
V gene: TRBV5-1
clone size: -
J gene: TRBJ1-2
CDR3 DNA: TGCGCCAGCAGCCCCTCGACAGGGGGTTTGGGCTACACCTTC
CDR3 protein: CASSPSTGGLGYTF

D gene: TRBD1
V gene: TRBV7-9
clone size: few
J gene: TRBJ2-1
CDR3 DNA: TGTGCCAGCAGCCATGACAGGGGTGTGTACAATGAGCAGTTCTTC
CDR3 protein: CASSHDRGVYNEQFF

D gene: -
V gene: TRBV15
clone size: -
J gene: TRBJ2-6
CDR3 DNA: TGTGCCACCAGCAGAGAAAAATACGGGGCCAACGTCCTGACTTTC
CDR3 protein: CATSREKYGANVLTF

D gene: TRBD1
V gene: TRBV5-1
clone size: -
J gene: TRBJ2-1
CDR3 DNA: TGCGCCAGCAGCTCTACAGGGGGGCAGACTTACAATGAGCAGTTCTTC
CDR3 protein: CASSSTGGQTYNEQFF

D gene: -
V gene: TRBV5-1
clone size: few
J gene: TRBJ1-1
CDR3 DNA: TGCGCCAGCAGCCCAACGCAGGGCGGAGGCACTGAAGCTTTCTTT
CDR3 protein: CASSPTQGGGTEAFF

D gene: -
V gene: TRBV29-1
clone size: many
J gene: TRBJ2-1
CDR3 DNA: TGCAGCGTGGCTCGGTCCTACAATGAGCAGTTCTTC
CDR3 protein: CSVARSYNEQFF

D gene: TRBD1
V gene: TRBV12-3/TRBV12-4
clone size: few
J gene: TRBJ1-2
CDR3 DNA: TGTGCCAGCAGCCGCGGAACGCGGGACAGGGGGGCCAACTATGGCTACACCTTC
CDR3 protein: CASSRGTRDRGANYGYTF

D gene: -
V gene: TRBV5-1
clone size: -
J gene: TRBJ2-6
CDR3 DNA: TGCGCCAGCGGCCCAGGAGACTCTGGGGCCAACGTCCTGACTTTC
CDR3 protein: CASGPGDSGANVLTF